This T cell receptor (beta chain) was sequenced in a study of cytotoxic CD8 clonotypes in ibrutinib-treated CLL. Germline lookup yields CDR1 SGHRS and CDR2 YFSETQ. The length of the CDR3 is 16 residues. Trimming removed 3 bases at V and 6 bases at J, with 22 bases between. The method was immunoSEQ multiplex PCR; TCRdb's version includes in-frame clones alone and lacks a portion of them. Of 330,000 or so clones in the sample, roughly 70% are singletons; the top ten hold around 6.3%. The V and J genes are TRBV5-1 and TRBJ2-7; TRBD2 is a possible D gene (6 bases). This specimen consisted of PBMCs, obtained after 36 months of ibrutinib treatment. This clonotype was sampled from a human donor with chronic lymphocytic leukemia. CDR3 loop: CASSSRLDPRASEQYF. As DNA, the CDR3 is TGCGCCAGCAGCTCTAGACTAGACCCCCGCGCCAGCGAGCAGTACTTC.